A selection of T cell receptor beta chains follows, all from one sample in a study of post-analysis software for immune sequencing data. TCRdb re-derived calls from the PCR reads in MiXCR, one entry per CDR3 protein. The data contain hundreds of thousands of distinct CDR3 sequences, roughly three fifths of them singletons. The sample consisted of blood. Every receptor here comes from a girl aged 2 to 10 with multiple sclerosis. The CDR3 runs from the conserved cysteine through the conserved F or W. Fields, in order: CDR3 length, clone size, J gene, V gene, D gene, CDR3 DNA, CDR3 protein. The D gene is left open where the match is weak. Expanded clones are given a class, and other clones once, few, many or no size at all.

>17|NA|TRBJ2-1|TRBV12-3/TRBV12-4|TRBD2
TGTGCCAGCAGCCCTTTGCCCGGACTAGCGGGGGTCTATGAGCAGTTCTTC
CASSPLPGLAGVYEQFF
>15|NA|TRBJ1-1|TRBV7-9|NA
TGTGCCAGCAGCTTTGGGAGGGCCTTAAACACTGAAGCTTTCTTT
CASSFGRALNTEAFF
>13|NA|TRBJ1-2|TRBV7-6|NA
TGTGCCAGCAGCTTACAGGGAGCTCATGGCTACACCTTC
CASSLQGAHGYTF
>18|NA|TRBJ2-7|TRBV12-5|TRBD2
TGTGCTAGTGGTTTGCCCTCGGTCGGTAGCGGGAGACCCTACGAGCAGTACTTC
CASGLPSVGSGRPYEQYF
>13|few|TRBJ2-1|TRBV13|TRBD1
TGTGCCAGCAGCTTAAGGGGGCACGATGAGCAGTTCTTC
CASSLRGHDEQFF
>14|once|TRBJ1-4|TRBV6-6|NA
TGTGCCAGCAAACACCCGTCAACTAATGAAAAACTGTTTTTT
CASKHPSTNEKLFF
>15|NA|TRBJ1-4|TRBV4-3|NA
TGCGCCAGCACCAGTACAGGGACCAGGGGTGAAAAACTGTTTTTT
CASTSTGTRGEKLFF
>13|NA|TRBJ2-5|TRBV10-3|NA
TGTGCCATCAGTCCTCGACTAGAGGAGACCCAGTACTTC
CAISPRLEETQYF
>13|NA|TRBJ2-7|TRBV20-1|TRBD1
TGCAGTGCTAGAGGGACAGGGGGCGACGAGCAGTACTTC
CSARGTGGDEQYF
>17|NA|TRBJ2-1|TRBV13|TRBD2
TGTGCCAGCAGCTCGCGGACTAGCAGGAACTCCTACAATGAGCAGTTCTTC
CASSSRTSRNSYNEQFF
>15|few|TRBJ2-3|TRBV6-5|NA
TGTGCCAGCAGCGAAACTAGTGTCAGGACAGATACGCAGTATTTT
CASSETSVRTDTQYF
>12|NA|TRBJ2-7|TRBV29-1|NA
TGCAGCGTTGTAGTGAACGCCTACGAGCAGTACTTC
CSVVVNAYEQYF
>14|NA|TRBJ2-7|TRBV5-1|TRBD1
TGCGCCAGCAGCAAGACAGGGGGCGATTACGAGCAGTACTTC
CASSKTGGDYEQYF
>15|NA|TRBJ2-1|TRBV11-2|TRBD2
TGTGCCAGCAGCTACCTAGCGGGGAAGGGAGGTGAGCAGTTCTTC
CASSYLAGKGGEQFF
>16|NA|TRBJ2-7|TRBV5-1|NA
TGCGCCAGCAGCGGGGTCGTCGGGGAGCGATACTACGAGCAGTACTTC
CASSGVVGERYYEQYF
>16|NA|TRBJ1-2|TRBV3-1|NA
TGTGCCAGCAGCCAAAAGGGTTGGAGTCATAACTATGGCTACACCTTC
CASSQKGWSHNYGYTF
>16|few|TRBJ2-7|TRBV27|TRBD1
TGTGCCAGCAGTATCCTCGGGACAGGGGTGCCCTACGAGCAGTACTTC
CASSILGTGVPYEQYF
>14|once|TRBJ2-3|TRBV11-2|NA
TGTGCCAGCAGAGGGGACCTGCTGGGAGATACGCAGTATTTT
CASRGDLLGDTQYF
>16|NA|TRBJ2-7|TRBV7-9|TRBD1
TGTGCCAGCAGCGATACCCCGGACAGGGCGAATTACGAGCAGTACTTC
CASSDTPDRANYEQYF
>11|many|TRBJ2-5|TRBV29-1|NA
TGCAGCGTTGAGGACCAAGAGACCCAGTACTTC
CSVEDQETQYF
>11|NA|TRBJ2-5|TRBV7-2|NA
TGTGCCAGCAGCTTGGACCGGCGGCAGTACTTC
CASSLDRRQYF
>14|NA|TRBJ2-1|TRBV20-1|TRBD1
TGCAGTGCTAGAAGCACAGGGGTGTACAATGAGCAGTTCTTC
CSARSTGVYNEQFF
>15|NA|TRBJ2-7|TRBV28|TRBD1
TGTGCCAGCAGTTATCCGGGACAGGGACACTACGAGCAGTACTTC
CASSYPGQGHYEQYF
>16|NA|TRBJ2-1|TRBV20-1|NA
TGCAGTGCGAGTCAGGGGCGGAGGCTTTCCTACAATGAGCAGTTCTTC
CSASQGRRLSYNEQFF
>14|few|TRBJ2-5|TRBV29-1|TRBD2
TGCAGCGTTGAAGCGGGGGGAACCCAAGAGACCCAGTACTTC
CSVEAGGTQETQYF
>14|NA|TRBJ1-2|TRBV29-1|TRBD1
TGCAGCGTCGGACAGGGGGATGCTAACTATGGCTACACCTTC
CSVGQGDANYGYTF
>14|few|TRBJ1-4|TRBV12-3/TRBV12-4|NA
TGTGCCAGCAGTTTAGTCCCAGTTAATGAAAAACTGTTTTTT
CASSLVPVNEKLFF
>16|NA|TRBJ2-1|TRBV7-3|NA
TGTGCCAGCAGCTTAACTGGCGGTAGCTCCTACAATGAGCGGTTCTTC
CASSLTGGSSYNERFF
>15|NA|TRBJ1-1|TRBV5-1|NA
TGCGCCAGCAGCTTGGGTGGCAGGGGTGAAACTGAAGCTTTCTTT
CASSLGGRGETEAFF
>15|NA|TRBJ2-1|TRBV6-4|NA
TGTGCCAGCAGTGACGAACAAGCGGAGTACAATGAGCAGTTCTTC
CASSDEQAEYNEQFF
>14|NA|TRBJ2-3|TRBV10-3|NA
TGTGCCATCAGTGAGCGGGATTTCACAGATACGCAGTATTTT
CAISERDFTDTQYF
>15|NA|TRBJ2-7|TRBV20-1|NA
TGCAGTGCTAGTTCCTTTGAGGGAGGCGCCTACGAGCAGTACTTC
CSASSFEGGAYEQYF